The present TCR beta chain was sequenced within a study of T cell repertoires in aging, cancer and after chemotherapy. Across the study: Six age groups, ranging from 30 or younger to 70 or older, included the donors.

The template was genomic DNA from peripheral blood, not RNA. By share, this clonotype ranks as large. Its target is not known. In germline, CDR1 is MNHEY, CDR2 SVGAGI. The V and J ends lost 2 bases and 4 bases respectively, with 5 bases between them. This CDR3 is 12 amino acids long. Rearranged V-D-J TRB sequences were amplified with a mixed TRB-A/B primer pool. From the multiplex PCR reads, TCRdb called clonotypes with MiXCR, one entry per CDR3 protein. This sample carries around 880 distinct CDR3 sequences, roughly 23% of them seen once, and the ten largest clones take 15% to 20%. Broader study findings: The repertoire data cannot show anything about immunological memory following chemotherapy. In each cancer cohort, median generation probability increased across chemotherapy, suggesting thymic output rebounded.

The chain couples TRBV6-5 to TRBJ1-1, with a weak D call TRBD1 (5 bases). This receptor was taken from a human donor with a solid tumor. The sequenced sample was blood. The CDR3 nucleotides are TGTGCCAGCAGTTACGGGGGCACTGAAGCTTTCTTT. Protein: CASSYGGTEAFF.